Included here is one T cell receptor (beta chain) sequence, with context. These data come from a study of T cells in severe cutaneous drug reactions. Bulk and single-cell libraries used iRepertoire multiplex PCR with TCR subtype-specific primers. Each sample contributed roughly 95-500 ng of RNA for bulk libraries. TCRdb re-called the multiplex PCR reads and catalogs CDR3 proteins one per entry, DNA excluded. The sample holds 20,000 to 25,000 distinct CDR3 sequences. Carbamazepine had induced Stevens-Johnson syndrome or toxic epidermal necrolysis in the sequenced donors. From germline, CDR1 is MGHRA and CDR2 YSYEKL. This CDR3 has 14 residues.

The V and J genes are TRBV4-1 and TRBJ1-2. The source of this sequence is a human donor with toxic epidermal necrolysis, a severe cutaneous drug reaction. Sequenced material: PBMCs. The CDR3: CASSQYGVGYGYTF.